The source of this T cell receptor beta chain is a study of blood T cell repertoires in COVID-19. The CDR3 extends over 14 amino acids. V lost 1 base to trimming and J lost 7 bases, with 10 bases between them. Germline lookup yields CDR1 SGHTA and CDR2 FQGNSA. The data were produced by immunoSEQ multiplex PCR, yet TCRdb's version contains in-frame clones alone and is incomplete. This table has roughly 290,000 clones, 70% to 85% appearing once. During active infection, Seattle patients enrolled and were then monitored through disease. V usage is TRBV7-2 and J usage is TRBJ1-4; weak D call: TRBD1 (5 bases). What was sequenced was peripheral blood. The source is a human donor with COVID-19, enrolled during active disease. The donor label of this sample is uncertain. The CDR3 nucleotides are TGTGCCAGCAGCTTAGGGGGGGACTCTGAAAAACTGTTTTTT. Translation: CASSLGGDSEKLFF. Combining the CDR3 with reference TRBV7-2 and TRBJ1-4 gives the whole variable domain GAGVSQSPSNKVTEKGKDVELRCDPISGHTALYWYRQSLGQGLEFLIYFQGNSAPDKSGLPSDRFSAERTGGSVSTLTIQRTQQEDSAVYLCASSLGGDSEKLFFGSGTQLSVL.